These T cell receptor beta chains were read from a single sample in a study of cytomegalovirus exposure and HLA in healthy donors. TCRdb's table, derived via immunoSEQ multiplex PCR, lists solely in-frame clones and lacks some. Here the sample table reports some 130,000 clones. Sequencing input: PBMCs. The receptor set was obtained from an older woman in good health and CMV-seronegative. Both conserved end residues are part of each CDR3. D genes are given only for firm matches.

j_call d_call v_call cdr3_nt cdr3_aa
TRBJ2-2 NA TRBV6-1 TGTGCCAGCCAACATAAGTCTAACACCGGGGAGCCGTTTTTT CASQHKSNTGEPFF
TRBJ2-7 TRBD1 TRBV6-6 TGTGCCAGCCGGGACAGTCCCTACGAGCAGTACTTC CASRDSPYEQYF
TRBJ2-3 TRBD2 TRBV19 TGTGCCAGTAACCGACTAGCGGGTAGCACAGATACGCAGTATTTT CASNRLAGSTDTQYF
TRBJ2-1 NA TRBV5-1 TGCGCCAGCAGCTTTAACTTAGTAGTAGACAATGAGCAGTTCTTC CASSFNLVVDNEQFF
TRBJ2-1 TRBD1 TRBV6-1 TGTGCCAGCATGAGGGACAGGGGTTATTACAATGAGCAGTTCTTC CASMRDRGYYNEQFF
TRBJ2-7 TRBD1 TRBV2 TGTGCCAGCAGTGAAGAGGGACAGCTCCCCTACGAGCAGTACTTC CASSEEGQLPYEQYF
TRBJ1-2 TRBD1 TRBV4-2 TGTGCCAGCAGCGCGACAGGGAATGGGGACTATGGCTACACCTTC CASSATGNGDYGYTF
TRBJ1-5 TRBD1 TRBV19 TGTGCCAGTAGTATAGATCGGGAGGGGGCGCAGCCCCAGCATTTT CASSIDREGAQPQHF
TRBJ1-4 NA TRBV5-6 TGTGCCAGCAGCTTCGGGACTGTCGACAAACTGTTTTTT CASSFGTVDKLFF
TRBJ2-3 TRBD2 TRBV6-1 TGTGCCAGCAGTGAAGCAGTCTGGGCGGGGGGCACAGATACGCAGTATTTT CASSEAVWAGGTDTQYF
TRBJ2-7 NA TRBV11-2 TGTGCCAGCAGCGGCGGCTATTACGAGCAGTACTTC CASSGGYYEQYF
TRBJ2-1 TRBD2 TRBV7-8 TGTGCCAGCAGCTCTATTGGGGCTAGCGGGAGTATTGGCAATGAGCAGTTCTTC CASSSIGASGSIGNEQFF
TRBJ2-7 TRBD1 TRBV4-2 TGTGCCAGCAGCCATCGGACAGGGGCCTACGAGCAGTACTTC CASSHRTGAYEQYF
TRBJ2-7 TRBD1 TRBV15 TGTGCCACCAGCAGAGCGGGACAGTCGCACTCCTACGAGCAGTACTTC CATSRAGQSHSYEQYF
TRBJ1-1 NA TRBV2 TGTGCCAGCAGTGAAGCACAGGGAACTGAAGCTTTCTTT CASSEAQGTEAFF
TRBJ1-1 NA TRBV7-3 TGTGCCAGCAGCCCCCGGGGAGTGAACACTGAAGCTTTCTTT CASSPRGVNTEAFF
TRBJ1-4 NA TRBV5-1 TGCGCCAGCAGCTGGTCACAGGGAGGGGCTGAAAAACTGTTTTTT CASSWSQGGAEKLFF
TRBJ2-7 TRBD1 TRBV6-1 TGTGCCAGCAGACCGGGACAGGGGGAGAACGAGCAGTACTTC CASRPGQGENEQYF
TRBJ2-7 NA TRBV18 TGTGCCAGCTCACCTACGGGAGTGGAGTACGAGCAGTACTTC CASSPTGVEYEQYF
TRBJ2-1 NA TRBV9 TGTGCCAGCAGCGTCAGCGGGTTAGCCTACAATGAGCAGTTCTTC CASSVSGLAYNEQFF
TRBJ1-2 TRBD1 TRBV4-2 TGTGCCAGCAGCCTGGGGGCCACAGGGGACGACTATGGCTACACCTTC CASSLGATGDDYGYTF
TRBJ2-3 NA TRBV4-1 TGCGCCAGCAGCCAAGTACTAGCCACAGATACGCAGTATTTT CASSQVLATDTQYF
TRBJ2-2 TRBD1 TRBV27 TGTGCCAGCAGTATTCTTTCCGGGACAGGAGAGCTGTTTTTT CASSILSGTGELFF
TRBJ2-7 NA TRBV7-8 TGTGCCAGCAGCACCGCCCATCAGGGGCCCCGAACCTCCTACGAGCAGTACTTC CASSTAHQGPRTSYEQYF
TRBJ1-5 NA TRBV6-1 TGTGCCAGCAGTGAATTAGGGGTTCCTCAGGGTCTCCAGCCCCAGCATTTT CASSELGVPQGLQPQHF
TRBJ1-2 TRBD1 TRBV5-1 TGCGCCAGCAGCGAAAACAGGGGTGGCTATGGCTACACCTTC CASSENRGGYGYTF
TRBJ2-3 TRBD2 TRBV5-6 TGTGCCAGCCGCATAGCGGGAGGGCCTAGTACGCAGTATTTT CASRIAGGPSTQYF
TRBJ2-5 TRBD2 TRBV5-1 TGCGCCAGCAGCTTGGAAGGGACTAGCGGGGGAGAGACCCAGTACTTC CASSLEGTSGGETQYF
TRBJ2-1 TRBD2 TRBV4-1 TGCGCCAGCAGCCAAACAGACCTGGGACTAGCGGGGGTCAATGAGCAGTTCTTC CASSQTDLGLAGVNEQFF
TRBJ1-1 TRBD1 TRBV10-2 TGCGCCAGCAGGGAAAACAGGGGAACTCACACTGAAGCTTTCTTT CASRENRGTHTEAFF
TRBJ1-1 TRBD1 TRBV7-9 TGTGCCAGCAGCTTACCCGCTGGGACAGGGAACACTGAAGCTTTCTTT CASSLPAGTGNTEAFF
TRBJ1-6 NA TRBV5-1 TGCGCCAGCAGCTTGGCAGCCCGCGGGAATTCACCCCTCCACTTT CASSLAARGNSPLHF
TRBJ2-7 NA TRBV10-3 TGTGCCATCAGTGAGATCCAAGCGGTCTCCTACGAGCAGTACTTC CAISEIQAVSYEQYF
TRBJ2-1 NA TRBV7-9 TGTGCCAGCAGCTTGACTAGCTCCTACAATGAGCAGTTCTTC CASSLTSSYNEQFF
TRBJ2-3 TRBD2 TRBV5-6 TGTGCCAGCAGTTCCGCGGCGGGGGGGCAGACAGATACGCAGTATTTT CASSSAAGGQTDTQYF
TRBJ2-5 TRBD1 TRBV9 TGTGCCAGCTCCCAGGGGGACAGGGGGATGGTGGAGACCCAGTACTTC CASSQGDRGMVETQYF
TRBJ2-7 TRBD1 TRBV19 TGTGCCAGTAGTGAAGACAGGGTACCCTACGAGCAGTACTTC CASSEDRVPYEQYF
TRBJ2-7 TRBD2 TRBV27 TGTGCCAGCAGTTTCAGCGGGGGGAGCTCCTACGAGCAGTACTTC CASSFSGGSSYEQYF
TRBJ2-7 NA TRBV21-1 TGTGCCAGCAGCAAAGGGCCGGGAGCCTACGAGCAGTACTTC CASSKGPGAYEQYF
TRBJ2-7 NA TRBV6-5 TGTGCCAGCAGTTACTCAACAGGGACATTCTACGAGCAGTACTTC CASSYSTGTFYEQYF
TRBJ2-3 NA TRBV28 TGTGCCAGCAGCCCCTCCTCTGTTCCAGATACGCAGTATTTT CASSPSSVPDTQYF